This T cell receptor (beta chain) was found in a study of shared clonotypes between healthy human individuals. Study-wide results and caveats: Clonotypes that were shared across four donors made up about 4.5% of naive CD4 clonotypes.

CDR3 length: 14 residues. CDR1 and CDR2 from the germline V gene are SGHRS and YFSETQ. With 4 bases removed from V and 2 bases from J, the gap between germline ends came to 13 bases. All donors were healthy HIV-negative adults lacking recent acute infections or vaccinations. The split of CD4+ cells yielded CD45RA+ naive and CD45RA-negative memory subsets. Only one count was recorded for this clone. The antigen is unknown. As handled by the study authors: Filtering differed, since immunoSEQ gave only junction sequences and no quality scores. This table comes from immunoSEQ multiplex PCR, and its TCRdb copy is limited to in-frame clones, with some not included. V, J and clone size derive from that table, while D and trimming were established from the DNA sequence. Of 2 million to 2.5 million clones in the sample, 80% to 95% are singletons; the top ten hold about 0.36%.

This TCR derives from a man between 18 and 29 years old in good health. Some clones in this sample may be carry-over from other donors' samples. Specimen: naive CD4+ T cells from PBMCs. Documented subset: CD45RA+ positively selected. The chain employs TRBV5-1 and TRBJ2-7; tentatively, D is TRBD1 (5 bases). CDR3 in DNA: TGCGCCAGCAGCCCATCCGACAGAGCCTACGAGCAGTACTTC. This gives the protein CASSPSDRAYEQYF.